Presented here are 6 T cell receptor beta chains from one specimen sequenced in a study of blood T cell repertoires in COVID-19. Measured with immunoSEQ multiplex PCR; TCRdb has only the in-frame clones, and not every one. Of 270,000 or so clones in the sample, about four fifths were seen once. The specimen sequenced was peripheral blood. The receptors were sampled from a woman aged 18 to 35 with acute or convalescent COVID-19.

This clone was detected a few times. The chain recombines TRBV19 with TRBJ2-5; 7 bases line up with TRBD1. The trim removed 5 bases at V and 5 bases at J, leaving 8 bases unmatched. This CDR3 has 14 residues. CDR1 is LNHDA and CDR2 is SQIVND in the germline V gene (reference sequence). The CDR3 protein is CASSRGGHGETQYF. For the CDR3, the DNA is TGTGCCAGTAGTCGAGGGGGCCATGGGGAGACCCAGTACTTC.

This clone has just a few counts. V usage is TRBV9 and J usage is TRBJ2-1; D might be TRBD2 (6 bases). V lost 4 bases and J lost 8, with 13 bases in between. The V gene's germline CDR1 is SGDLS and CDR2 YYNGEE. This CDR3 spans 13 amino acids. The CDR3 sequence: CASSRTEGHEQFF. CDR3 coding DNA: TGTGCCAGCAGCCGGACGGAGGGGCATGAGCAGTTCTTC.

This sequence joins TRBV28 and TRBJ2-1; 12 positions agree with TRBD1. The V segment lost 3 bases and the J segment 0 bases; nucleotides outside the gene matches: 6. Germline V gene data show CDR1 as MDHEN and CDR2 as SYDVKM. CDR3 size: 18 residues. The CDR3 loop is CASSFRDRGPRSYNEQFF. The CDR3 region has the DNA TGTGCCAGCAGTTTCAGGGACAGGGGGCCTCGCTCCTACAATGAGCAGTTCTTC. The full variable domain, completed using reference TRBV28 and TRBJ2-1, is DVKVTQSSRYLVKRTGEKVFLECVQDMDHENMFWYRQDPGLGLRLIYFSYDVKMKEKGDIPEGYSVSREKKERFSLILESASTNQTSMYLCASSFRDRGPRSYNEQFFGPGTRLTVL.

The chain recombines TRBV24-1 with TRBJ2-1; 10 nucleotides align to TRBD2. The trim removed 9 bases at V and 7 bases at J, leaving 11 bases unmatched. The germline V gene encodes CDR1 KGHDR and CDR2 SFDVKD. CDR3 length: 15 residues. The DNA of the CDR3 is TGTGCCACCGGCCGGGGAGCGGGAGGGCTAAATGAGCAGTTCTTC. It encodes CATGRGAGGLNEQFF.

In its sample, this clone was seen many times. This rearrangement joins TRBV11-2 to TRBJ2-3; 13 nucleotides align to TRBD2. CDR1 SGHAT and CDR2 FQNNGV come from the germline V gene. The CDR3 extends over 16 amino acids. Trimming took 3 bases from V and 5 from J; bases not matched to a gene: 5. The CDR3 protein is CASSFQLAGGGDTQYF. CDR3 DNA sequence: TGTGCCAGCAGCTTCCAACTAGCGGGAGGGGGAGATACGCAGTATTTT.

This chain uses TRBV30 with TRBJ2-7, with TRBD2 identical over 9 bases. This CDR3 spans 13 amino acids. CDR1 is GTSNPN, CDR2 SVGIG, per germline (reference sequence). V trimming: 1 base; J trimming: 2 bases; junction bases outside the gene matches: 0. CDR3: CAWSGGRAYEQYF. The DNA of the CDR3 is TGTGCCTGGAGTGGCGGGAGGGCCTACGAGCAGTACTTC.